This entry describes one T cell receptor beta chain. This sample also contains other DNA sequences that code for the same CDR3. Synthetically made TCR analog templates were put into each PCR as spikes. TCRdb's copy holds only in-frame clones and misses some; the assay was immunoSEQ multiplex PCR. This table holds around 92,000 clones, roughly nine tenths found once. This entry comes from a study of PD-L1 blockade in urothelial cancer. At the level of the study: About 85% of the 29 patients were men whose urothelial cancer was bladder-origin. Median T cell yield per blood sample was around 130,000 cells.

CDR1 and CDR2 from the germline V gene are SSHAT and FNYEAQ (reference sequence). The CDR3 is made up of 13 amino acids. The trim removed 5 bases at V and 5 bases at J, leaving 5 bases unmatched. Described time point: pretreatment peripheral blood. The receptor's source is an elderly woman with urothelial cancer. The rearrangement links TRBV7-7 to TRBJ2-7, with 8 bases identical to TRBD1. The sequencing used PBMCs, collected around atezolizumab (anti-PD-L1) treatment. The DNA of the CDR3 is TGTGCCAGCAGCCCTCGACAGGGGAACGAGCAGTACTTC. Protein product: CASSPRQGNEQYF.